The 23 T cell receptor beta chains below all came from one sample that was sequenced in a study of early T cells in non-severe SARS-CoV-2 infection. MiXCR was run by TCRdb on the 5' RACE reads, yielding one entry per CDR3 protein. The profile shows over 95,000 distinct CDR3 sequences, 16% of them singletons. The sequenced material came from whole blood. Receptor source: an adult who was a healthcare worker with PCR-confirmed SARS-CoV-2 infection or an uninfected control (not recorded which).

Only a few counts were recorded for this clonotype. J is TRBJ1-5 and V is TRBV30; D gene unclear. Germline V gene data show CDR1 as GTSNPN and CDR2 as SVGIG (reference sequence). This CDR3 comprises 14 residues. Between the trimmed V and J ends, which lost 5 bases and 0 bases, there was a span of 11 bases. CDR3 protein: CAWSRGYSNQPQHF. The CDR3 DNA reads TGTGCCTGGTCTCGCGGATATAGCAATCAGCCCCAGCATTTT.

This chain links TRBV7-9 with TRBJ1-4; no reliable D call. This CDR3 contains 14 residues. Trimming took off 1 base at V and 7 bases at J, with 10 bases between the two ends. CDR1 and CDR2 from the germline V gene are SEHNR and FQNEAQ (reference sequence). CDR3 protein: CASSLVTKLEKLFF. The CDR3, as DNA: TGTGCCAGCAGCTTAGTGACGAAACTTGAAAAACTGTTTTTT. Full variable domain (remainder filled in from reference TRBV7-9 and TRBJ1-4): DTGVSQNPRHKITKRGQNVTFRCDPISEHNRLYWYRQTLGQGPEFLTYFQNEAQLEKSRLLSDRFSAERPKGSFSTLEIQRTEQGDSAMYLCASSLVTKLEKLFFGSGTQLSVL.

V is TRBV14 and J is TRBJ2-7; no definite D call. Germline assignment: CDR1 SGHDN and CDR2 FVKESK. Trimming pared 4 bases from V and 6 bases from J, leaving 13 bases between. The CDR3 contains 13 residues. The CDR3 DNA follows: TGTGCCAGCAGCCCGGACCGTGAGCGCGAGCAGTACTTC. Translated, it gives CASSPDREREQYF.

This chain connects TRBV21-1 to TRBJ2-5. TRBV21-1 is tagged as a pseudogene. This CDR3 is 14 amino acids long. CDR3 nucleotides: TGTGCCAGCAGCAAAGGACTTTATCAAGAGACCCAGTACTTC. It specifies CASSKGLYQETQYF.

At least ten counts were recorded for this clonotype. V gene TRBV29-1 combines with J gene TRBJ1-4; 10 bases map to TRBD1. V dropped 4 bases and J dropped 5; count of bases not matched to a gene: 1. The CDR3 has 13 amino acids. Germline V CDR1 and CDR2: SQVTM, ANQGSEA. CDR3 DNA: TGCAGCGTTGTGGGACAGGGGAATGAAAAACTGTTTTTT. Its protein product is CSVVGQGNEKLFF.

V and J are TRBV20-1 and TRBJ2-2, with D perhaps matching TRBD1 (6 bases). Trimming left V 6 bases short and J 3 bases short, with 17 bases between. Per germline, CDR1 DFQATT and CDR2 SNEGSKA (reference sequence). This CDR3 has 15 amino acids. CDR3 nucleotides: TGCAGTGCAACCTCACAGGGTGGCTACACCGGGGAGCTGTTTTTT. It yields the protein CSATSQGGYTGELFF.

This chain connects TRBV20-1 to TRBJ1-1, with a possible D match to TRBD1 (5 bases). With 6 bases removed from V and 0 bases from J, the gap between germline ends came to 17 bases. The germline V gene encodes CDR1 DFQATT and CDR2 SNEGSKA (reference sequence). This CDR3 has 15 residues. CDR3 DNA: TGCAGTGCGAAAACCGGGACCAAACTGAACACTGAAGCTTTCTTT. Translated, it gives CSAKTGTKLNTEAFF.

This sequence joins TRBV9 and TRBJ1-3; weak D call: TRBD1 (6 bases). Germline assignment: CDR1 SGDLS and CDR2 YYNGEE. CDR3 length: 16 residues. V lost 4 bases and J 2 bases, leaving 16 bases between the germline ends. CDR3 region: CASSFTGQSAGNTIYF. The CDR3 DNA reads TGTGCCAGCAGCTTTACAGGGCAATCGGCTGGAAACACCATATATTTT. The full variable domain, rest sourced from reference TRBV9 and TRBJ1-3, is DSGVTQTPKHLITATGQRVTLRCSPRSGDLSVYWYQQSLDQGLQFLIQYYNGEERAKGNILERFSAQQFPDLHSELNLSSLELGDSALYFCASSFTGQSAGNTIYFGEGSWLTVV.

This clonotype has only a few counts. The chain couples TRBV2 to TRBJ2-1, with 8 bases lining up with TRBD2. V trimming: 4 bases; J trimming: 0 bases; junction bases outside the gene matches: 5. The germline CDR1 and CDR2 sequences are SNHLY and FYNNEI. The CDR3 runs 16 residues. This CDR3 is CASSALSGVSYNEQFF. The CDR3 nucleotides are TGTGCCAGCAGTGCCCTTAGCGGGGTCTCCTACAATGAGCAGTTCTTC.

The rearrangement uses TRBV10-2 and TRBJ2-7; no clear D. This CDR3 spans 8 amino acids. Per germline, CDR1 WSHSY and CDR2 SAAADI. With 8 bases removed from V and 5 bases from J, the gap between germline ends came to 1 base. Here the CDR3 reads CASDEQYF. The CDR3 region has the DNA TGCGCCAGCGACGAGCAGTACTTC.

This clonotype showed up just a few times. The chain links TRBV20-1 to TRBJ1-1, with TRBD1 as a possible D gene (5 bases). Germline V gene lookup returns CDR1 DFQATT and CDR2 SNEGSKA (reference sequence). The V gene lost 5 bases and the J gene lost 5 bases, with 18 bases spanning the gap. This CDR3 contains 14 residues. The CDR3 loop is CSAPSGGEGTEAFF. The CDR3 bases are TGCAGTGCTCCCTCGGGGGGGGAGGGGACTGAAGCTTTCTTT.

The table lists this clonotype with a few counts. The rearrangement joins TRBV29-1 to TRBJ2-1, with 9 bases matching TRBD1. The germline gives CDR1 SQVTM, CDR2 ANQGSEA. V lost 5 bases and J lost 1; bases outside the gene matches: 6. This CDR3 spans 15 amino acids. The CDR3 DNA follows: TGCAGCGTTACAGGGGGCGATTGGTCCTACAATGAGCAGTTCTTC. Translating gives CSVTGGDWSYNEQFF.

The chain couples TRBV29-1 to TRBJ2-2; D is possibly TRBD1 (6 bases). The CDR3 is 14 amino acids. The germline V and J ends were trimmed by 0 bases and 3 bases, with 8 bases remaining between them. The germline CDR1 and CDR2 sequences are SQVTM and ANQGSEA. In DNA form, the CDR3 reads TGCAGCGTTGAAGATACAGGGCACACCGGGGAGCTGTTTTTT. Protein: CSVEDTGHTGELFF.

This clonotype was counted between two and nine times. The chain recombines TRBV27 with TRBJ1-6; TRBD1 aligns across 7 bases. The junction had 7 bases not matched to a gene; V was cut back by 8 bases and J by 6 bases. The CDR3 is 14 residues long. Germline-derived CDR1 and CDR2 are MNHEY and SMNVEV (reference sequence). The chain's CDR3 is CASARDRINSPLHF. CDR3 nucleotide sequence: TGTGCCAGCGCGAGGGACAGAATTAATTCACCCCTCCACTTT.

This clonotype was picked up many times. The rearrangement links TRBV5-4 to TRBJ2-5; maybe TRBD1 (6 bases). Trimming pared 4 bases from V and 2 bases from J, leaving 15 bases between. The CDR3 covers 15 residues. The germline gives CDR1 SGHNT, CDR2 YYREEE (reference sequence). CDR3 amino acids: CASSNREPWQETQYF. The DNA of the CDR3 is TGTGCCAGCAGCAACAGGGAGCCGTGGCAAGAGACCCAGTACTTC. Variable domain in full (rest from reference TRBV5-4 and TRBJ2-5): ETGVTQSPTHLIKTRGQQVTLRCSSQSGHNTVSWYQQALGQGPQFIFQYYREEENGRGNFPPRFSGLQFPNYSSELNVNALELDDSALYLCASSNREPWQETQYFGPGTRLLVL.

The chain joins TRBV27 to TRBJ2-1; possibly TRBD2 for D (5 bases). In germline, CDR1 is MNHEY, CDR2 SMNVEV (reference sequence). The V and J ends lost 3 bases and 9 bases respectively, with 12 bases between them. This CDR3 spans 13 amino acids. This CDR3 reads CASSFNSRAEQFF. In DNA, the CDR3 is TGTGCCAGCAGTTTTAACTCGAGGGCTGAGCAGTTCTTC.

This clonotype was seen only a few times. The chain's CDR3 is CASRRGTGELFF. CDR3 in DNA: TGTGCCAGCAGACGTGGGACCGGGGAGCTGTTTTTT. The rearrangement uses TRBV6-4 and TRBJ2-2; no reliable D call. CDR1 MRHNA and CDR2 SNTAGT come from the germline V gene. The CDR3 extends over 12 amino acids. V shed 6 bases and J shed 5 bases, with 7 bases lying between them.

The chain joins TRBV19 to TRBJ1-5; tentative D call: TRBD1 (6 bases). The CDR3 totals 14 residues. CDR1 is LNHDA and CDR2 is SQIVND in the germline V gene (reference sequence). Trimming took 7 bases from V and 3 from J, leaving 13 bases between them. CDR3 in DNA: TGTGCCAGTACCAAAGGACAGAACAATCAGCCCCAGCATTTT. This codes for CASTKGQNNQPQHF. Filled out from reference TRBV19 and TRBJ1-5, the complete variable domain reads DGGITQSPKYLFRKEGQNVTLSCEQNLNHDAMYWYRQDPGQGLRLIYYSQIVNDFQKGDIAEGYSVSREKKESFPLTVTSAQKNPTAFYLCASTKGQNNQPQHFGDGTRLSIL.

This clonotype came up many times. The chain employs TRBV12-3 or TRBV12-4 and TRBJ2-1; D might be TRBD2 (5 bases). Trimming removed 0 bases from V and 6 bases from J, with 12 bases in between. This CDR3 spans 15 amino acids. In DNA, the CDR3 is TGTGCCAGCAGTTTAGCCAGCGGTGGGAGCAATGAGCAGTTCTTC. This gives the protein CASSLASGGSNEQFF.

V is TRBV7-9 and J is TRBJ1-1; TRBD1 might be the D (6 bases). The V gene's germline CDR1 is SEHNR and CDR2 FQNEAQ (reference sequence). V lost 5 bases and J 4 bases, leaving 14 bases between the germline ends. This CDR3 is built from 14 residues. The CDR3, as DNA: TGTGCCAGCAGCCCCAGACAGGAGGGCACTGAAGCTTTCTTT. Translated: CASSPRQEGTEAFF.

This clonotype was found many times. The J gene is TRBJ2-7, the V gene TRBV13, with 8 bases matching TRBD1. The CDR3 length is 15 residues. Trimming removed 3 bases from V and 5 bases from J; junction bases left unmatched: 9. The germline gives CDR1 PRHDT, CDR2 FYEKMQ (reference sequence). This CDR3 reads CASSFFGQGLHEQYF. Here the CDR3 DNA reads TGTGCCAGCAGCTTTTTCGGACAGGGTCTCCACGAGCAGTACTTC.

In this sample, this clonotype turned up many times. The DNA for the CDR3 is TGCAGCGTTGAAAACACGGTCTATGGCTACACCTTC. Translating gives CSVENTVYGYTF. The chain recombines TRBV29-1 with TRBJ1-2; D is unresolved. Germline CDR1 reads SQVTM; CDR2 reads ANQGSEA. The length of the CDR3 is 12 residues. With 2 bases removed from V and 4 bases from J, the gap between germline ends came to 8 bases. Together with reference TRBV29-1 and TRBJ1-2, the CDR3 gives the full variable domain: SAVISQKPSRDICQRGTSLTIQCQVDSQVTMMFWYRQQPGQSLTLIATANQGSEATYESGFVIDKFPISRPNLTFSTLTVSNMSPEDSSIYLCSVENTVYGYTFGSGTRLTVV.

The chain employs TRBV29-1 and TRBJ2-1; TRBD1 is a possible D gene (6 bases). Trimming stripped 7 bases from V and 5 bases from J, with 18 bases between. The CDR3 sequence is 14 residues long. Germline V gene lookup returns CDR1 SQVTM and CDR2 ANQGSEA. This CDR3 is CSAGQLLTHNEQFF. The CDR3 DNA reads TGCAGCGCAGGACAGCTTCTTACTCACAATGAGCAGTTCTTC.